Each of the 10 T cell receptor beta chains below was sequenced from the same sample in a study of blood T cell repertoires in COVID-19. TCRdb's table, derived via immunoSEQ multiplex PCR, lists solely in-frame clones and lacks some. The sample lists some 400,000 clones, around 87% seen once, with 3% in the top ten. Sequences were obtained from peripheral blood. The source of these receptors is a human donor in a cohort sampled during active COVID-19.

The V and J genes are TRBV2 and TRBJ2-3; 14 bases fit TRBD2. The trim removed 6 bases at V and 4 bases at J, leaving 9 bases unmatched. The CDR3 has 17 residues. Per the germline V gene, CDR1 is SNHLY and CDR2 is FYNNEI. CDR3 residues: CASSRLAGGPNPDTQYF. The CDR3, as DNA: TGTGCCAGCAGCAGACTAGCGGGGGGGCCGAATCCAGATACGCAGTATTTT.

This chain uses TRBV4-1 with TRBJ2-5, with D possibly being TRBD1 (6 bases). Trimming took 3 bases from V and 5 from J, leaving 10 bases between them. CDR3 length equals 13 residues. CDR1 is MGHRA, CDR2 YSYEKL, per germline. CDR3 DNA sequence: TGCGCCAGCAGCCAGGGGGCTCGGGAGACCCAGTACTTC. It codes for CASSQGARETQYF.

This clone was recorded only once. This chain joins TRBV5-1 and TRBJ2-7; unclear D gene. This CDR3 is built from 12 residues. Germline V gene sequence: CDR1 SGHRS, CDR2 YFSETQ. V was shortened by 1 base and J by 6 bases, with 8 bases between the two germline ends. CDR3 sequence (DNA): TGCGCCAGCAGCTTGTCGGGTTCCGAGCAGTACTTC. Its protein is CASSLSGSEQYF. Full variable domain (outside the CDR3, taken from reference TRBV5-1 and TRBJ2-7): KAGVTQTPRYLIKTRGQQVTLSCSPISGHRSVSWYQQTPGQGLQFLFEYFSETQRNKGNFPGRFSGRQFSNSRSEMNVSTLELGDSALYLCASSLSGSEQYFGPGTRLTVT.

The genes are TRBV6-1 and TRBJ2-1; 15 nucleotides agree with TRBD2. CDR1 is MNHNS, CDR2 SASEGT, per germline. V shed 3 bases and J 8 bases; nucleotides not matched to a gene: 5. The CDR3 spans 16 residues. The CDR3 sequence is CASSDPRTSGRDEQFF. CDR3 bases: TGTGCCAGCAGTGACCCAAGGACTAGCGGGAGGGATGAGCAGTTCTTC.

The chain carries TRBV5-6 and TRBJ1-6; weak D call: TRBD1 (6 bases). The germline V and J ends were trimmed by 2 bases and 1 base, with 10 bases remaining between them. The CDR3 is 16 amino acids. Germline CDR1 reads SGHDT; CDR2 reads YYEEEE. The DNA for the CDR3 is TGTGCCAGCAGCTTAACAGGGTGGTCCTATAATTCACCCCTCCACTTT. Translated: CASSLTGWSYNSPLHF.

V is TRBV28 and J is TRBJ2-1, with D uncertain. The germline V gene has CDR1 MDHEN and CDR2 SYDVKM. The CDR3 has 12 residues. Trimming removed 2 bases at V and 6 bases at J, with 5 bases between. This CDR3 is CASSLRINEQFF. CDR3 DNA: TGTGCCAGCAGTTTACGTATCAATGAGCAGTTCTTC.

This chain uses TRBV7-3 with TRBJ1-6, with a possible D match to TRBD1 (5 bases). Looked up from germline, CDR1 is SGHTA and CDR2 is FQGTGA. This CDR3 contains 20 residues. Trimming pared 5 bases from V and 0 bases from J, leaving 23 bases between. CDR3 residues: CASSHRAAGTRSSYNSPLHF. Written as DNA, the CDR3 is TGTGCCAGCAGCCATCGGGCGGCGGGGACCCGGAGCTCCTATAATTCACCCCTCCACTTT.

This chain connects TRBV7-9 to TRBJ2-3, with a tentative D call TRBD1 (6 bases). Per germline, CDR1 SEHNR and CDR2 FQNEAQ (reference sequence). The CDR3 is 16 amino acids. V lost 1 base and J lost 1, with 12 bases in between. CDR3 in DNA: TGTGCCAGCAGCTTAGGTCAAGGGGGAGGCACAGATACGCAGTATTTT. Its translation is CASSLGQGGGTDTQYF.

The rearrangement links TRBV6-5 to TRBJ2-7, with 14 bases lining up with TRBD2. The germline V gene has CDR1 MNHEY and CDR2 SVGAGI. CDR3 length: 15 residues. V dropped 2 bases and J dropped 5; count of bases not matched to a gene: 2. CDR3 sequence reads: CASSYRGLAGDEQYF. The CDR3 nucleotides read TGTGCCAGCAGTTACCGGGGACTAGCGGGGGACGAGCAGTACTTC.

The genes are TRBV29-1 and TRBJ2-2, with TRBD2 as a possible D gene (6 bases). The germline gives CDR1 SQVTM, CDR2 ANQGSEA. The V end was cut by 1 base, the J end by 7 bases, with 13 bases between. CDR3 length equals 14 residues. CDR3 in amino acids: CSVEVLAGGGELFF. The CDR3 DNA reads TGCAGCGTTGAAGTACTAGCTGGCGGCGGGGAGCTGTTTTTT.